This entry describes one T cell receptor beta chain. Its antigen is not known. Amplification by 5'RACE using constant-segment primers produced TCR alpha and TCR beta cDNA libraries that carried sample barcodes and UMIs. One entry per CDR3 protein, called by TCRdb with MiXCR from the 5' RACE reads. The sample lists fewer than 250,000 distinct CDR3 sequences; 15% were seen once. This specimen comes from a study of T-cell memory formation after mild COVID-19. Regarding the study as a whole: Within pre-infection memory, some responding clones were found, suggesting cross-reactive memory joined. Contracting CD4+ clones lay largely in CM and EM, with CD8+ ones residing in EMRA. Later expanders leaned CD4+, whereas clones that contracted between day 15 and 85 were balanced CD4/CD8.

V lost 0 bases and J 2 bases, leaving 7 bases between the germline ends. CDR1 is DFQATT and CDR2 is SNEGSKA in the germline V gene (reference sequence). The CDR3 consists of 13 residues. Sequencing used PBMCs or a T cell subset sorted from them (not recorded which). The chain combines TRBV20-1 with TRBJ2-5; D is unclear. This TCR was recovered from an adult woman who had mild COVID-19 (a few samples of this study predate the infection). Cell type and time point are not known. DNA for the CDR3: TGCAGTGCTAGAGACGCCAGACAAGAGACCCAGTACTTC. Its translation is CSARDARQETQYF.